This T cell receptor (beta chain) was identified during a study of blood T cell repertoires in COVID-19. Using immunoSEQ multiplex PCR, the repertoire was profiled, and TCRdb retains in-frame clones only, with some absent. The table includes some 58,000 clones, 80% to 90% detected once. V was clipped by 4 bases and J by 7 bases; unmatched bases: 4. CDR1 SGHNT and CDR2 YYREEE come from the germline V gene (reference sequence). This CDR3 is 15 amino acids long. The source material was peripheral blood. This sequence was found in a man between 60 and 75 years old with COVID-19, enrolled during active disease. The chain joins TRBV5-4 to TRBJ2-1; 14 bases line up with TRBD2. DNA for the CDR3: TGTGCCAGCAGCCTGACTAGCGGGAGGGAAAATGAGCAGTTCTTC. It specifies CASSLTSGRENEQFF.